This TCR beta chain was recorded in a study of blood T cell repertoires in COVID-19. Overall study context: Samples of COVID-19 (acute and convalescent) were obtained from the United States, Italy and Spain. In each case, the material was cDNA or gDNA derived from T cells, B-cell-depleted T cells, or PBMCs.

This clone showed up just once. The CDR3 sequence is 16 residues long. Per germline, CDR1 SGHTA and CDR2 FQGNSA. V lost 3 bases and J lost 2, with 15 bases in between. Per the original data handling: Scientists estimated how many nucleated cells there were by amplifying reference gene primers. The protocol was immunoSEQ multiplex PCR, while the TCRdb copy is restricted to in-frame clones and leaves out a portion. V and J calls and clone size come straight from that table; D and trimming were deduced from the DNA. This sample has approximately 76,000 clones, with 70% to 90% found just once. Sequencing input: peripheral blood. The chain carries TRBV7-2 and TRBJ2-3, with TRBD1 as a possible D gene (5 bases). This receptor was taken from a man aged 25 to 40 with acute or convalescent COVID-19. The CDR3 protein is CASSFPGLRNTDTQYF. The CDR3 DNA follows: TGTGCCAGCAGCTTTCCAGGGTTAAGAAACACAGATACGCAGTATTTT.